The T cell receptor (beta chain) described here comes from a study of CD8 T cells in Susac syndrome. The V gene lost 4 bases and the J gene lost 0 bases, with 15 bases spanning the gap. The CDR3 loop spans 17 amino acids. Looked up from germline, CDR1 is SNHLY and CDR2 is FYNNEI. The RNA input was about 0.45 to 1 ug, and it was reverse transcribed with random hexamers. TCRdb analysed the immunoSEQ multiplex PCR reads with MiXCR anew, one entry per CDR3 protein. The sample consists of about 180,000 distinct CDR3 sequences, 90% to 95% of them appearing once. This receptor was obtained from a human donor with Susac syndrome. This chain joins TRBV2 and TRBJ2-2; a possible D gene is TRBD2 (5 bases). The specimen sequenced was CD4+ T cells from PBMCs. In DNA, the CDR3 is TGTGCCAGCAGTGCTGTACCACGGGATACGAACACCGGGGAGCTGTTTTTT. This encodes CASSAVPRDTNTGELFF.